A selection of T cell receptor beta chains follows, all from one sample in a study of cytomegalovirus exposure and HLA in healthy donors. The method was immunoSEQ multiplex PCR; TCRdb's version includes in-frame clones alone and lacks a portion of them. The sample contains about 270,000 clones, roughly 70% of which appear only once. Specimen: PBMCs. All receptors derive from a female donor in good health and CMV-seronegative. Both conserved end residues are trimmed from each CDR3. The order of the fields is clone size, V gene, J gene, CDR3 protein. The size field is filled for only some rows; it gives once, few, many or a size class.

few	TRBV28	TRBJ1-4	ASSFPETGSEKLF
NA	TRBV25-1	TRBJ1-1	ASSERGRTAEAF
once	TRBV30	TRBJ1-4	AWTTGLVSNEKLF
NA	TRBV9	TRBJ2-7	ASSVGGSRFYEQY
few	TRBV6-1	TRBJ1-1	ASIKTGDYTEAF
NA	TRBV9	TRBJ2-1	ASSVGWLAEDNEQF
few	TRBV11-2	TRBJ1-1	ASRPNRQGSTEAF
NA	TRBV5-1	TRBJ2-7	ASSQGQGIGEQY
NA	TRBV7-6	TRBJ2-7	ASSLAPGLSNYEQY
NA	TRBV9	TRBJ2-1	ASSVSGGNNEQF
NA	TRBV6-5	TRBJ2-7	ASRGLADYEQY
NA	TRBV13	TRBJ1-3	ASSSRFRAGNTIY
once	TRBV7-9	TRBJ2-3	ASSLGLADTIFTDTQY
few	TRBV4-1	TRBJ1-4	ASSSGQTELEKLF
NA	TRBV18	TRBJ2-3	ASSPQTGSADTQY
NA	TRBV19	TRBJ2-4	ASHQGGSKNIQY